The rows below give T cell receptor beta chains drawn from one sample of a study of regulatory T cells in long-lasting Graves disease. TCRdb re-analysed the multiplex PCR reads in MiXCR, keeping a single row per CDR3 protein. The sample lists more than 350,000 distinct CDR3 sequences, about 15% occurring once. These same data were also listed under a study on T cells in Graves' hyperthyroidism and ophthalmopathy.

The sample was peripheral blood mononuclear cells (PBMCs), taken at new diagnosis, from a patient treated with antithyroid drugs. These receptors came from a woman aged 25 to 45 with Graves disease. CDR3s include the opening cysteine and the closing phenylalanine or tryptophan. D genes are given only for firm matches. Clone size is not always given. Where it is, it says once, few, many or a class for expanded clones.

d_call j_call clone_size v_call cdr3_nt cdr3_aa
TRBD2 TRBJ2-7 many TRBV5-5 TGTGCCAGCAGCCTGCAACTAGCGGTTATCTCCTACGAGCAGTACTTC CASSLQLAVISYEQYF
TRBD2 TRBJ2-5 many TRBV2 TGTGCCAGCAGCCCTAGCGGGAGATGGGAGACCCAGTACTTC CASSPSGRWETQYF
TRBD2 TRBJ2-5 many TRBV30 TGTGCCTGGAGTGTACTAGCGGGAGCTGAGACCCAGTACTTC CAWSVLAGAETQYF
TRBD1 TRBJ1-2 - TRBV19 TGTGTCAGTAGCACTCCCGGGACAGGGCTGAGTGGCTACACCTTC CVSSTPGTGLSGYTF
TRBD1 TRBJ2-7 - TRBV6-5 TGTGCCAGCAGTTACGGGGCAGGGGGCGCGTCCTACGAGCAGTGCTTC CASSYGAGGASYEQCF
TRBD1 TRBJ2-5 - TRBV24-1 TGTGCCACCAGTGATAGACAGGGGAAGACCCAGTACTTC CATSDRQGKTQYF
- TRBJ2-7 few TRBV5-6 TGTGCCAGCAGCCGGGGGTGGCCTCCTTACGAGCAGTACTTC CASSRGWPPYEQYF
- TRBJ1-2 few TRBV20-1 TGCAGTGCTAGAGATCGTTATTGGGGGCAGGATGTCAGCTACACCTTC CSARDRYWGQDVSYTF
TRBD2 TRBJ2-7 few TRBV9 TGTGCCAGCAGCGTAGGACTAGCGGGAAGGGACGAGCAGTACTTC CASSVGLAGRDEQYF
TRBD1 TRBJ2-1 many TRBV5-6 TGTGCCAGCAGCTTAGGCAGGGGGTACTACAATGAGCAGTTCTTC CASSLGRGYYNEQFF